Presented here are 15 T cell receptor beta chains from one specimen sequenced in a study of cytomegalovirus exposure and HLA in healthy donors (dated by TCRdb to the late 2010s). Libraries were constructed by the immunoSEQ multiplex PCR assay. A mixture of 60 forward primers for TCR Vbeta segments and 13 reverse primers for TCR Jbeta segments was used in the multiplex PCR. What TCRdb holds here is the immuneACCESS table cut down to in-frame rearrangements. Part of the clones is not present; checked against another copy, under half of the missing clones reflect an unresolved V gene, and the others are unexplained. Present in this sample are 100,000 or so clones, roughly 70% of which were seen just once. The ten largest clones represent 2.5% of the sample. The sequenced material came from PBMCs. These receptors all come from a man aged 45-60 years in good health and CMV-seronegative.

The V call is TRBV6-1, the J call TRBJ2-5; D possibly corresponds to TRBD1 (5 bases). The J call is doubtful: the DNA matches TRBJ2-7 better. The germline V gene has CDR1 MNHNS and CDR2 SASEGT. The CDR3 has 12 residues. The CDR3 region is CASSAQGNEQYF. CDR3 in DNA: TGTGCCAGCAGTGCTCAGGGAAACGAGCAGTACTTC.

V gene TRBV19 combines with J gene TRBJ2-6, with a tentative D call TRBD1 (6 bases). V was shortened by 5 bases and J by 0 bases, with 14 bases between the two germline ends. This CDR3 has 17 amino acids. The germline gives CDR1 LNHDA, CDR2 SQIVND (reference sequence). The CDR3 DNA reads as TGTGCCAGTAGTGTCCAGGGGTCGGTCTCTGGGGCCAACGTCCTGACTTTC. It encodes CASSVQGSVSGANVLTF. Based on the CDR3 plus reference TRBV19 and TRBJ2-6, the full variable domain is DGGITQSPKYLFRKEGQNVTLSCEQNLNHDAMYWYRQDPGQGLRLIYYSQIVNDFQKGDIAEGYSVSREKKESFPLTVTSAQKNPTAFYLCASSVQGSVSGANVLTFGAGSRLTVL.

This clone was picked up a small number of times. The chain recombines TRBV2 with TRBJ2-1, with 8 bases that match TRBD1. Germline V gene lookup returns CDR1 SNHLY and CDR2 FYNNEI. The junction had 12 bases not matched to a gene; V was cut back by 6 bases and J by 8 bases. The CDR3 is made up of 15 amino acids. The CDR3 sequence: CASSEEDRVSDEQFF. The CDR3 bases are TGTGCCAGCAGCGAGGAGGACAGGGTTAGCGATGAGCAGTTCTTC.

The rearrangement links TRBV29-1 to TRBJ2-1; the D is unclear. Trimming cost V 3 bases and J 0 bases, with 12 bases left between them. Germline V gene lookup returns CDR1 SQVTM and CDR2 ANQGSEA. The CDR3 length is 15 residues. CDR3 DNA: TGCAGCGTTGAGACGGTGGAGAGCTCCTACAATGAGCAGTTCTTC. This translates into CSVETVESSYNEQFF.

This clone occurred a few times. The J gene is TRBJ1-5, the V gene TRBV10-3; TRBD1 aligns across 8 bases. This CDR3 contains 13 residues. Germline V gives CDR1 ENHRY, CDR2 SYGVKD. V trimming: 7 bases; J trimming: 6 bases; junction bases outside the gene matches: 5. The CDR3 nucleotides read TGTGCCATCATGGACAGGGAAACTCAGCCCCAGCATTTT. Its protein product is CAIMDRETQPQHF.

V usage is TRBV6-5 and J usage is TRBJ1-1; D is perhaps TRBD1 (6 bases). Per the germline V gene, CDR1 is MNHEY and CDR2 is SVGAGI. V lost 6 bases and J lost 2, with 16 bases in between. CDR3 length equals 15 residues. The CDR3 sequence is CASSRGGPRNTEAFF. CDR3 sequence (DNA): TGTGCCAGCAGCCGGGGGGGGCCGAGAAACACTGAAGCTTTCTTT.

This clone has only a few counts. J is TRBJ2-5 and V is TRBV5-1; D possibly corresponds to TRBD1 (6 bases). CDR3 length: 15 amino acids. In germline, CDR1 is SGHRS, CDR2 YFSETQ. V lost 4 bases to trimming and J lost 2 bases, with 15 bases between them. The CDR3 region is CASSPLGQTQETQYF. The CDR3 coding sequence is TGCGCCAGCAGCCCCCTCGGACAGACACAAGAGACCCAGTACTTC. The whole variable domain, remainder taken from reference TRBV5-1 and TRBJ2-5, is KAGVTQTPRYLIKTRGQQVTLSCSPISGHRSVSWYQQTPGQGLQFLFEYFSETQRNKGNFPGRFSGRQFSNSRSEMNVSTLELGDSALYLCASSPLGQTQETQYFGPGTRLLVL.

The chain has TRBV5-5 and TRBJ2-7; D ambiguous. This CDR3 has 13 amino acids. Germline V gene data show CDR1 as SGHKS and CDR2 as YYEKEE (reference sequence). V shed 0 bases and J shed 2 bases, with 6 bases lying between them. In DNA, the CDR3 is TGTGCCAGCAGCTTGGCAACAACCTACGAGCAGTACTTC. The encoded protein is CASSLATTYEQYF.

CDR3 in DNA: TGTGCCAGCAGTTATCCGGTCGGGGGACAGGGCGGCGCGCAGTACTTC. Translating gives CASSYPVGGQGGAQYF. The chain employs TRBV6-6 and TRBJ2-7; TRBD1 matches at 9 bases. The trim removed 3 bases at V and 9 bases at J, leaving 15 bases unmatched. Germline V CDR1 and CDR2: MNHNY, SVGAGI (reference sequence). This CDR3 contains 16 residues.

This clone has only a few counts. The V call is TRBV19, the J call TRBJ1-1; 7 bases line up with TRBD1. Trimming cost V 3 bases and J 9 bases; bases outside gene matches: 4. The CDR3 spans 12 residues. The germline CDR1 and CDR2 sequences are LNHDA and SQIVND (reference sequence). This CDR3 is CASSIPGGKAFF. CDR3 in DNA: TGTGCCAGTAGTATCCCAGGGGGTAAAGCTTTCTTT. Drawing the rest from reference TRBV19 and TRBJ1-1, the complete variable domain is DGGITQSPKYLFRKEGQNVTLSCEQNLNHDAMYWYRQDPGQGLRLIYYSQIVNDFQKGDIAEGYSVSREKKESFPLTVTSAQKNPTAFYLCASSIPGGKAFFGQGTRLTVV.

The chain combines TRBV27 with TRBJ1-6; D ambiguous. The CDR3 runs 14 residues. The V and J ends lost 5 bases and 5 bases respectively, with 10 bases between them. CDR1 is MNHEY and CDR2 is SMNVEV in the germline V gene (reference sequence). CDR3 bases: TGTGCCAGCAGTCTCCGACAAGATAATTCACCCCTCCACTTT. Translating gives CASSLRQDNSPLHF.

The J gene is TRBJ1-4, the V gene TRBV25-1, with D maybe TRBD1 (5 bases). CDR1 is MGHDK and CDR2 is SYGVNS in the germline V gene. The CDR3 runs to 15 residues. The V end was cut by 1 base, the J end by 6 bases, with 12 bases between. The CDR3 DNA reads TGTGCCAGCAGTGAATTCGCCTGGGGGGATGAAAAACTGTTTTTT. Translating it yields CASSEFAWGDEKLFF. The variable domain in full, completed from reference TRBV25-1 and TRBJ1-4, reads EADIYQTPRYLVIGTGKKITLECSQTMGHDKMYWYQQDPGMELHLIHYSYGVNSTEKGDLSSESTVSRIRTEHFPLTLESARPSHTSQYLCASSEFAWGDEKLFFGSGTQLSVL.

The chain links TRBV2 to TRBJ2-2; D might be TRBD1 (6 bases). Germline values: CDR1 SNHLY, CDR2 FYNNEI. V was cut by 5 bases and J by 5 bases, with 12 bases left in between. The CDR3 length is 14 residues. Here the CDR3 reads CASSPQGWTGELFF. In DNA form, the CDR3 reads TGTGCCAGCAGTCCACAGGGTTGGACCGGGGAGCTGTTTTTT.

The chain is built from TRBV5-5 and TRBJ2-7, with 8 bases identical to TRBD2. The CDR3 sequence is 14 residues long. Germline V gene data show CDR1 as SGHKS and CDR2 as YYEKEE (reference sequence). The junction had 6 bases not matched to a gene; V was cut back by 4 bases and J by 3 bases. The CDR3 is CASSGAGAGYEQYF. The CDR3 bases are TGTGCCAGCAGCGGAGCGGGAGCTGGCTACGAGCAGTACTTC.

This clone turned up a few times. The V gene is TRBV28, the J gene TRBJ1-2; D ambiguous. The CDR3 has 12 residues. Germline V lookup: CDR1 MDHEN, CDR2 SYDVKM. Trimming took off 5 bases at V and 4 bases at J, with 8 bases between the two ends. CDR3 nucleotide sequence: TGTGCCAGCAGTCCCGAGGGCTATGGCTACACCTTC. Translating it yields CASSPEGYGYTF.